The following is a T cell receptor (beta chain) sequence with its context. The data were taken from a study of memory CD8 T cells in hepatitis C reinfection. Study information: A positive HCV RNA test after two negatives ≥60 days apart defined reinfection.

Some clones are missing from TCRdb's copy, which holds only in-frame ones; the method was immunoSEQ multiplex PCR. The sample has about 47,000 clones, 85% to 90% seen once. Time point of the sample: peak reinfection, 3 to 8 weeks after reinfection detection. Sorted cells were sequenced directly ex vivo without any in vitro expansion. Donors came from people who inject drugs enrolled in HEPCO, Canada. A couple of donors provided sorted CD3+ CD8+ CD45RO- naive CD8 T cells at all three reinfection time points. The receptor was isolated from a man aged 18 to 29 with hepatitis C virus infection. The specimen sequenced was naive CD8+ T cells sorted from blood.

In DNA, the CDR3 is TGTGCCAGCAGCAACACAGGGGGTCTCAGCAATCAGCCCCAGCATTTT. This codes for CASSNTGGLSNQPQHF. This rearrangement joins TRBV21-1 to TRBJ1-5; the table gives TRBD1 as D, unverified against the DNA. TRBV21-1 is flagged as a pseudogene. This CDR3 spans 16 amino acids.